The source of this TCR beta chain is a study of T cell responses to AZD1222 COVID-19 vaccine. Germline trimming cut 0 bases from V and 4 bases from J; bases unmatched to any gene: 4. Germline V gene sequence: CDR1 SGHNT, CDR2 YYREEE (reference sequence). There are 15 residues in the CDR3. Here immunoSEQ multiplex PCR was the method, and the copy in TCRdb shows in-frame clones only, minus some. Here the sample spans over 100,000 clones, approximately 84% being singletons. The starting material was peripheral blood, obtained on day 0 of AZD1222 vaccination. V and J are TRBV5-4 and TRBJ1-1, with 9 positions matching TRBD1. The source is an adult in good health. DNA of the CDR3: TGTGCCAGCAGCTTGGGGGGACAGGGAGGCACTGAAGCTTTCTTT. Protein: CASSLGGQGGTEAFF.